Each of the 17 T cell receptor beta chains below was sequenced from the same sample in a study of T cells in Graves' hyperthyroidism and ophthalmopathy. RNA transcripts yielded amplified TCR beta CDR3 regions. HTBI primers drove first-round RT-PCR of the TCR CDR3. From the multiplex PCR reads, TCRdb called clonotypes with MiXCR, one entry per CDR3 protein. The sample includes hundreds of thousands of distinct CDR3 sequences, around 15% of them seen just once. Material: blood. The receptors stem from a woman aged 18 to 35 with Graves' hyperthyroidism.

This clonotype was seen a few times. The CDR3 DNA reads as TGTGCCAGCAGCTTCGGGGGTAGCGGGGACGGCGAGCAGTTCTTC. Its protein product is CASSFGGSGDGEQFF. The chain links TRBV7-2 to TRBJ2-1; TRBD2 matches 8 bases. Germline V lookup: CDR1 SGHTA, CDR2 FQGNSA. The CDR3 length is 15 residues. V dropped 3 bases and J dropped 10; count of bases not matched to a gene: 11.

The J gene is TRBJ2-6, the V gene TRBV19; no reliable D call. Germline values: CDR1 LNHDA, CDR2 SQIVND (reference sequence). Trimming took off 3 bases at V and 0 bases at J, with 9 bases between the two ends. The CDR3 spans 16 residues. The CDR3 spells CASSIKFGSGANVLTF. The CDR3, as DNA: TGTGCCAGTAGTATTAAGTTCGGCTCTGGGGCCAACGTCCTGACTTTC. The full variable domain, its missing parts supplied by reference TRBV19 and TRBJ2-6, is DGGITQSPKYLFRKEGQNVTLSCEQNLNHDAMYWYRQDPGQGLRLIYYSQIVNDFQKGDIAEGYSVSREKKESFPLTVTSAQKNPTAFYLCASSIKFGSGANVLTFGAGSRLTVL.

This clonotype appeared many times. The genes are TRBV30 and TRBJ2-5, with unresolved D. V was shortened by 0 bases and J by 3 bases, with 2 bases between the two germline ends. Per germline, CDR1 GTSNPN and CDR2 SVGIG (reference sequence). This CDR3 spans 11 amino acids. The CDR3 DNA is TGTGCCTGGAGTGTAAAAGAGACCCAGTACTTC. It yields the protein CAWSVKETQYF.

This clonotype was seen at least ten times. V usage is TRBV20-1 and J usage is TRBJ1-1; weak D call: TRBD1 (5 bases). The V end was cut by 3 bases, the J end by 8 bases, with 13 bases between. CDR3 length: 12 residues. The germline CDR1 and CDR2 sequences are DFQATT and SNEGSKA (reference sequence). The CDR3 loop reads CSASWGTREAFF. The DNA for the CDR3 is TGCAGTGCTAGTTGGGGGACGAGAGAAGCTTTCTTT.

This sequence joins TRBV2 and TRBJ2-3; 11 positions match TRBD2. The CDR3 is 15 residues long. V was pared by 4 bases and J by 3 bases, with 3 bases of the junction left unmatched. Looked up from germline, CDR1 is SNHLY and CDR2 is FYNNEI. For the CDR3, the DNA is TGTGCCAGCAGTGGTAGCGGGGGGGTGACAGATACGCAGTATTTT. This codes for CASSGSGGVTDTQYF. Filled out from reference TRBV2 and TRBJ2-3, the complete variable domain reads EPEVTQTPSHQVTQMGQEVILRCVPISNHLYFYWYRQILGQKVEFLVSFYNNEISEKSEIFDDQFSVERPDGSNFTLKIRSTKLEDSAMYFCASSGSGGVTDTQYFGPGTRLTVL.

This clonotype was recorded many times. CDR3 sequence: CASLGQNQETQYF. CDR3 DNA: TGTGCCAGCCTGGGACAGAACCAAGAGACCCAGTACTTC. The chain is built from TRBV5-6 and TRBJ2-5; 7 nucleotides align to TRBD1. The CDR3 has 13 residues. CDR1 is SGHDT and CDR2 is YYEEEE in the germline V gene. V shed 7 bases, J shed 0 bases, and the junction held 3 bases outside the gene matches.

There are many counts of this clonotype. The V call is TRBV20-1, the J call TRBJ2-1; 14 nucleotides line up with TRBD2. CDR1 is DFQATT, CDR2 SNEGSKA, per germline (reference sequence). V shed 6 bases and J 2 bases; nucleotides not matched to a gene: 9. This CDR3 is 17 amino acids long. The CDR3 sequence is CSAVGTSGSPAYNEQFF. For the CDR3, the DNA is TGCAGTGCCGTCGGGACTAGCGGGAGTCCCGCCTACAATGAGCAGTTCTTC.

CDR3 in amino acids: CASSQGRSYGYTF. In DNA, the CDR3 is TGTGCCAGCAGCCAAGGTCGCTCCTATGGCTACACCTTC. The rearrangement links TRBV14 to TRBJ1-2; D ambiguous. Germline CDR1 reads SGHDN; CDR2 reads FVKESK. Trimming took off 1 base at V and 4 bases at J, with 7 bases between the two ends. The CDR3 totals 13 residues. Full variable domain (missing parts from reference TRBV14 and TRBJ1-2): EAGVTQFPSHSVIEKGQTVTLRCDPISGHDNLYWYRRVMGKEIKFLLHFVKESKQDESGMPNNRFLAERTGGTYSTLKVQPAELEDSGVYFCASSQGRSYGYTFGSGTRLTVV.

The V and J genes are TRBV7-2 and TRBJ1-5; D unresolved. Trimming pared 5 bases from V and 4 bases from J, leaving 18 bases between. The CDR3 has 16 residues. Germline V gene data show CDR1 as SGHTA and CDR2 as FQGNSA. CDR3 DNA: TGTGCCAGCAGCCGAGTGAAGGACGCCTGGAATCAGCCCCAGCATTTT. This gives the protein CASSRVKDAWNQPQHF.

At least ten counts were recorded for this clonotype. The chain combines TRBV2 with TRBJ1-6, with D perhaps matching TRBD1 (5 bases). V shed 8 bases and J shed 9 bases, with 14 bases lying between them. Germline loops: CDR1 SNHLY, CDR2 FYNNEI. The CDR3 loop spans 13 amino acids. CDR3 in DNA: TGTGCCAGCTCTGTCCTCGGGGCTTCACCCCTCCACTTT. This translates into CASSVLGASPLHF.

This clonotype has a count of ten or more. V usage is TRBV28 and J usage is TRBJ2-7; 9 nucleotides align to TRBD1. Germline V gene sequence: CDR1 MDHEN, CDR2 SYDVKM. This CDR3 region has 15 residues. V dropped 6 bases and J dropped 1; count of bases not matched to a gene: 7. This CDR3 is CASSSDRGKSYEQYF. The CDR3 coding sequence is TGTGCCAGCAGCTCGGACAGGGGAAAGTCCTACGAGCAGTACTTC.

This clonotype was detected many times. The chain is built from TRBV7-9 and TRBJ2-3; 11 bases fit TRBD2. The V gene end was trimmed by 5 bases and the J gene end by 5 bases; junction bases not matched to a gene: 15. Germline CDR1 SEHNR, CDR2 FQNEAQ (reference sequence). The CDR3 contains 18 residues. The DNA for the CDR3 is TGTGCCAGCAGCACCATAAGCACTAGCGGGAGTTTTATAGATACGCAGTATTTT. This codes for CASSTISTSGSFIDTQYF.

This clonotype has only a few counts. The genes are TRBV5-1 and TRBJ2-5; D is tentatively TRBD1 or TRBD2 (5 bases each). CDR1 SGHRS and CDR2 YFSETQ come from the germline V gene. Trimming took off 4 bases at V and 13 bases at J, with 20 bases between the two ends. The CDR3 runs 13 residues. CDR3 sequence reads: CASSQDYRSPGYF. CDR3 in DNA: TGCGCCAGCAGCCAAGACTACAGGAGCCCCGGGTACTTC.

The chain carries TRBV6-1 and TRBJ2-4; D is perhaps TRBD1 (6 bases). The germline V and J ends were trimmed by 7 bases and 9 bases, with 13 bases remaining between them. Germline V lookup: CDR1 MNHNS, CDR2 SASEGT. This CDR3 has 12 amino acids. This CDR3 is CASIHRESIQYF. The CDR3 DNA reads TGTGCCAGCATCCACAGGGAAAGCATTCAGTACTTC.

A remark on this clonotype: This may be a read error: a much more frequent sequence differs by one nucleotide. This rearrangement joins TRBV29-1 to TRBJ2-1; TRBD2 matches 10 bases. The end of the DNA aligns better with TRBJ2-7, so the J call may be wrong. The germline V gene has CDR1 SQVTM and CDR2 ANQGSEA. This CDR3 comprises 15 residues. CDR3 region: CSPIAGGVPYNEQYF. CDR3 nucleotides: TGCAGCCCCATAGCGGGAGGTGTCCCCTACAATGAGCAGTACTTC.

This clonotype was picked up many times. V is TRBV28 and J is TRBJ1-2, with D perhaps matching TRBD1 (5 bases). CDR3 size: 15 residues. The germline CDR1 and CDR2 sequences are MDHEN and SYDVKM. Trimming took 5 bases from V and 2 from J, leaving 15 bases between them. Here the CDR3 DNA reads TGTGCCAGCAGTGGACATTCTCCTGGCAACTATGGCTACACCTTC. This gives the protein CASSGHSPGNYGYTF.

This clonotype turned up a few times. The V gene is TRBV20-1, the J gene TRBJ2-4; 7 bases are shared with TRBD2. Losses at the gene ends were 6 bases for V and 8 bases for J; bases not matched to a gene: 7. Germline loops: CDR1 DFQATT, CDR2 SNEGSKA (reference sequence). CDR3 length equals 12 residues. CDR3 protein: CSALGAGDIQYF. The CDR3 bases are TGCAGTGCCCTAGGGGCGGGGGACATTCAGTACTTC.